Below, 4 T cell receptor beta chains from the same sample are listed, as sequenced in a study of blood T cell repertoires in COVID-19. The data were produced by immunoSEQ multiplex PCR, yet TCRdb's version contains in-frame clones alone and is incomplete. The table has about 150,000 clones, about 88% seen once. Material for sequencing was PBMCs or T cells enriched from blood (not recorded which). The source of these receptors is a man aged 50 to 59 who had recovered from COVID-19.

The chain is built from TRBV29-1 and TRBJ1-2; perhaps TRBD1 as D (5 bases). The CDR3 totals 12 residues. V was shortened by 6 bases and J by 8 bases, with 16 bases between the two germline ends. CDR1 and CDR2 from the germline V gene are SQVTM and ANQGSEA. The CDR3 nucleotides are TGCAGCGTCCCTAGGCAGGGAAAGGGCTACACCTTC. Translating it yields CSVPRQGKGYTF. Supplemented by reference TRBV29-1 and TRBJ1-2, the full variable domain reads SAVISQKPSRDICQRGTSLTIQCQVDSQVTMMFWYRQQPGQSLTLIATANQGSEATYESGFVIDKFPISRPNLTFSTLTVSNMSPEDSSIYLCSVPRQGKGYTFGSGTRLTVV.

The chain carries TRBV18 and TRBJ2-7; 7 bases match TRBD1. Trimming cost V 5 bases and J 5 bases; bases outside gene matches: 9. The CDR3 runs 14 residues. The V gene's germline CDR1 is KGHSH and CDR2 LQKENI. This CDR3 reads CASSSRQGVHEQYF. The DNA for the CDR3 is TGTGCCAGCTCATCCCGACAGGGAGTCCACGAGCAGTACTTC.

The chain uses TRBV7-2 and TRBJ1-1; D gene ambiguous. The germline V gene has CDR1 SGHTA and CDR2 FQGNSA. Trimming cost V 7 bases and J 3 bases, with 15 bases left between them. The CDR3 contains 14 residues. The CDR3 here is CTSTRSQLDTEAFF. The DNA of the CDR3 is TGTACCAGCACTAGAAGCCAGCTTGACACTGAAGCTTTCTTT.

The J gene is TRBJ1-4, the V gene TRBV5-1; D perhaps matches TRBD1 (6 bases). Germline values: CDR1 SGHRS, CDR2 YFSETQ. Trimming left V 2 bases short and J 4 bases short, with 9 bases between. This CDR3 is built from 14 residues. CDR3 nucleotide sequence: TGCGCCAGCAGCTTAGGACAGATTAATGAAAAACTGTTTTTT. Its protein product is CASSLGQINEKLFF.